This entry describes one T cell receptor (beta chain). Its antigen is unknown. No base-level quality is on record; no much larger clone is a single base apart. The sample's time point label is to be understood as: cycle 2 day 1 (C2D1) of nivolumab. Every trial patient had relapsed after autologous stem cell transplantation, and cohorts A, B and C differed in prior brentuximab vedotin exposure. The trial cohort was composed of roughly 60 patients with relapsed/refractory classical Hodgkin lymphoma, for whom complete response, partial response or progressive disease was recorded as best overall response. In the multi-cohort phase II CheckMate 205 trial, trial patients received single-agent nivolumab. An independent review committee assessed best overall response by applying the 2007 International Working Group response criteria. PBMCs from the trial were collected at three points: immediately before nivolumab initiation (C1D1), and during therapy at cycle 2 day 1 and cycle 4 day 1. Peripheral blood was collected in 8 mL Vacutainer Cell Preparation Tubes, from which PBMCs were isolated by centrifugation and then cryopreserved.

Genomic DNA was isolated using the Qiagen DNeasy kit from unsorted PBMCs as well as from negatively selected CD4+ and CD8+ fractions. Using primers that anneal to V and J segments, immunoSEQ multiplex PCR amplified the TCR beta CDR3 regions. Amplification bias was minimized using a synthetic immune receptor repertoire, and residual bias was removed computationally after sequencing. The paper's data handling went like this. Custom Python scripts were used to quantify repertoire diversity as the Shannon entropy index. The unsorted, CD4+ and CD8+ repertoires were each analyzed separately, with the exception of combined analyses, where CD4+ and CD8+ sequences were merged in silico. Clonal expansion was defined as a frequency increase of at least 2-fold after treatment compared with C1D1, and clones undetected at baseline were assigned a pseudocount of 0.5. Clones with 0 or 1 copy at C1D1 were defined as singleton clones, while clones with 2 or more copies were defined as non-singleton clones. Clones expanded in unsorted samples were labelled as CD4+, CD8+ or unknown by matching protein sequences in sorted samples from the same patient. Wilcoxon tests on paired samples were used to test changes in diversity from C1D1 to C4D1. TCRdb took over this immuneACCESS table, retaining in-frame rearrangements with V and J assigned. Such tables are incomplete; in checked studies, under half of the missing clones stem from an unresolved V gene, and the remainder is unexplained. D and trimming come from the DNA, and the V and J calls and clone size come from that table. In this sample the table shows about 94,000 clones, 75% to 90% of which occur a single time. The ten largest account for about 11% of the sample.

This entry comes from a study of PD-1 blockade in classical Hodgkin lymphoma (TCRdb year 2020). Background for the entire study: Nivolumab dosing was 3 mg/kg intravenously every 2 weeks, continuing until either disease progression or unacceptable toxicity. A peripheral blood immune signature of response to PD-1 blockade in classical Hodgkin lymphoma was defined using TCR beta sequencing and CyTOF. Here is what the overall study found, with its caveats: Newly diagnosed patients were reported to have lower baseline TCR diversity than healthy donors, and relapsed/refractory patients were reported to have lower baseline TCR diversity still. By C4D1, a significant rise was seen in CD4+ TCR diversity but not in CD8+ TCR diversity (p=0.0027 vs p=0.16), and the rise was most apparent among complete responders (p=0.02). The study was limited to a single clinical trial cohort, and causes of repertoire differences, possibly disease activity or prior therapy, remained undefined. Trial patients achieving complete response had baseline diversity similar to newly diagnosed patients, whereas partial responders and progressors had significantly lower diversity. Lower diversity was seen in patients whose nivolumab began less than 1 year after ASCT, and these patients were left out of later analyses so that immune reconstitution would not confound the results.

The germline V gene (reference sequence) supplies CDR1 MNHEY and CDR2 SMNVEV. The CDR3 has 15 amino acids, counting the end cysteine and phenylalanine. The kept DNA is CDR3 alone, 45 bases in frame from the first base. V is cut by 5 bases and J by 5 bases, and the space between the germline ends is 19 bases. The V gene is TRBV27 and the J gene is TRBJ2-7; the D element could tentatively be TRBD1 or TRBD2, as 6 bases agree for each. The sequences come from peripheral blood mononuclear cells (PBMCs), collected before the second cycle of nivolumab. The receptor's source is a human donor with classical Hodgkin lymphoma. Read as DNA, the sequence is TGTGCCAGCAGTCCTACGGTTAGGGGGGCAGACGAGCAGTACTTC. Its translation reads: CASSPTVRGADEQYF.